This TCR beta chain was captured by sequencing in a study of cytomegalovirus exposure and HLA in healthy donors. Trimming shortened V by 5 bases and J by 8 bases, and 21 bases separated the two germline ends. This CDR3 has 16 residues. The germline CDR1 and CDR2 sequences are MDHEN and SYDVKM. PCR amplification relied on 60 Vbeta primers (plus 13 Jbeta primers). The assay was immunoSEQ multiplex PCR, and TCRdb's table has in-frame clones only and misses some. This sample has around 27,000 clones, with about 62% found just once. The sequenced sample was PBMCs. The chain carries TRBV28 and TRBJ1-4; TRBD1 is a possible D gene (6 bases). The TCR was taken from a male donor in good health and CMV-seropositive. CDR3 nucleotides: TGTGCCAGCAGTGGCCCGCGGCAGGGGCAGGGAGAAAAACTGTTTTTT. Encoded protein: CASSGPRQGQGEKLFF.